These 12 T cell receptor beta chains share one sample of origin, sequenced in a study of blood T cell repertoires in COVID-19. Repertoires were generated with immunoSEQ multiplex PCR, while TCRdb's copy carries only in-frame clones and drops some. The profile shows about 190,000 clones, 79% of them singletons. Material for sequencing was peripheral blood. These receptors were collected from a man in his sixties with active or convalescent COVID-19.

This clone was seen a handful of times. CDR3 bases: TGTGCCAGCAGCTCCGGACAAGGCAATCAGCCCCAGCATTTT. It is translated as CASSSGQGNQPQHF. V usage is TRBV7-2 and J usage is TRBJ1-5; possible D gene TRBD1, 5 bases. V was shortened by 4 bases and J by 2 bases, with 9 bases between the two germline ends. CDR3 length: 14 residues. Germline CDR1 is SGHTA and CDR2 is FQGNSA.

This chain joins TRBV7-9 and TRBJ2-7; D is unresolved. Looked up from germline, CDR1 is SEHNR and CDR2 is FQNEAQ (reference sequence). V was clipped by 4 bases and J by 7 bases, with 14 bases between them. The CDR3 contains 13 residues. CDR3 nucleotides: TGTGCCAGCAGCTCCTACCTTGATAAGGAGCAGTACTTC. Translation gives CASSSYLDKEQYF.

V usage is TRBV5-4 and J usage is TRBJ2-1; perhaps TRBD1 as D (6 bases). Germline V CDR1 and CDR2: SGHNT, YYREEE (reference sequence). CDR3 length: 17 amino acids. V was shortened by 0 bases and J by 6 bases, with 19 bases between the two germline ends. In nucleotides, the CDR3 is TGTGCCAGCAGCTTGGCCCAAAAGGGAAGGGGGAGCAATGAGCAGTTCTTC. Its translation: CASSLAQKGRGSNEQFF.

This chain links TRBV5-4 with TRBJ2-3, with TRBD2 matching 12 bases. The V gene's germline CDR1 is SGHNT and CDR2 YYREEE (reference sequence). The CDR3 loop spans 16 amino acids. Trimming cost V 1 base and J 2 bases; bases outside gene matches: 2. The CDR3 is CASSLTSGRYTDTQYF. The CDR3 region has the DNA TGTGCCAGCAGCTTGACTAGCGGGAGGTACACAGATACGCAGTATTTT.

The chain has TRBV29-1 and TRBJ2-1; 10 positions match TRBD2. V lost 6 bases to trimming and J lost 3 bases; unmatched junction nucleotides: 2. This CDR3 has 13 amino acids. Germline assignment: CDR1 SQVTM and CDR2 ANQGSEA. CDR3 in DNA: TGCAGCGTCAGGACTAGCGGCTACAATGAGCAGTTCTTC. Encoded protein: CSVRTSGYNEQFF.

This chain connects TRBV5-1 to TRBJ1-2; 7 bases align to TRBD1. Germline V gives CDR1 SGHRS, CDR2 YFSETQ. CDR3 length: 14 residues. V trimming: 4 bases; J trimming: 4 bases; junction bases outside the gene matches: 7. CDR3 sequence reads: CASSPTGQAYGYTF. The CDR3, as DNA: TGCGCCAGCAGCCCTACCGGACAGGCCTATGGCTACACCTTC.

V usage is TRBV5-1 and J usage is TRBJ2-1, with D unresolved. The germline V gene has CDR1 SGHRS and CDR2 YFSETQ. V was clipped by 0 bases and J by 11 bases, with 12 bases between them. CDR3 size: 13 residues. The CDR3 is CASSLAGGNKQFF. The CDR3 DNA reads TGCGCCAGCAGCTTGGCCGGCGGTAACAAGCAGTTCTTC.

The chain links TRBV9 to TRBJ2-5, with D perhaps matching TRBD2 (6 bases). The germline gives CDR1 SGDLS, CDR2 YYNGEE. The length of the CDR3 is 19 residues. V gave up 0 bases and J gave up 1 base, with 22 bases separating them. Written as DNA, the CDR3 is TGTGCCAGCAGCGTAGCCCCTCCGGGAGTATCACACCCCCAAGAGACCCAGTACTTC. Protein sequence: CASSVAPPGVSHPQETQYF.

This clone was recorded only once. This chain's CDR3 is CASSLELAGLTGELFF. CDR3 coding DNA: TGTGCCAGCAGCTTAGAACTAGCGGGATTAACCGGGGAGCTGTTTTTT. The rearrangement links TRBV7-3 to TRBJ2-2, with 10 bases that match TRBD2. Germline V gene data show CDR1 as SGHTA and CDR2 as FQGTGA. The J segment lost 5 bases and the V segment lost 2 bases, leaving 5 bases of the junction unmatched. The CDR3 is made up of 16 amino acids.

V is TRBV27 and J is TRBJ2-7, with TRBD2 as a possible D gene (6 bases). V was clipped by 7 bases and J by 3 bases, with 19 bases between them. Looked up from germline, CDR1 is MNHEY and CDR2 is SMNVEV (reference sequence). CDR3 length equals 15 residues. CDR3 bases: TGTGCCAGCACCCGGATAGCGGAGTGGGGCTACGAGCAGTACTTC. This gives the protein CASTRIAEWGYEQYF.

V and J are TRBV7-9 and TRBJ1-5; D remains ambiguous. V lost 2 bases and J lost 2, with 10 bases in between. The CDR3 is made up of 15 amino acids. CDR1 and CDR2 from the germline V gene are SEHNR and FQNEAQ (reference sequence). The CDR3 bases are TGTGCCAGCAGCTTATCGGTGGTGGGCAATCAGCCCCAGCATTTT. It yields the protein CASSLSVVGNQPQHF.

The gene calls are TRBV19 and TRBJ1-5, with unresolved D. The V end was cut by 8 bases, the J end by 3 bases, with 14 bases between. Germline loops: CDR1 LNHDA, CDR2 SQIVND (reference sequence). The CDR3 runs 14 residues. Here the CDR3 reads CASGGVGFNQPQHF. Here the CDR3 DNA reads TGTGCCAGTGGCGGGGTAGGGTTCAATCAGCCCCAGCATTTT.